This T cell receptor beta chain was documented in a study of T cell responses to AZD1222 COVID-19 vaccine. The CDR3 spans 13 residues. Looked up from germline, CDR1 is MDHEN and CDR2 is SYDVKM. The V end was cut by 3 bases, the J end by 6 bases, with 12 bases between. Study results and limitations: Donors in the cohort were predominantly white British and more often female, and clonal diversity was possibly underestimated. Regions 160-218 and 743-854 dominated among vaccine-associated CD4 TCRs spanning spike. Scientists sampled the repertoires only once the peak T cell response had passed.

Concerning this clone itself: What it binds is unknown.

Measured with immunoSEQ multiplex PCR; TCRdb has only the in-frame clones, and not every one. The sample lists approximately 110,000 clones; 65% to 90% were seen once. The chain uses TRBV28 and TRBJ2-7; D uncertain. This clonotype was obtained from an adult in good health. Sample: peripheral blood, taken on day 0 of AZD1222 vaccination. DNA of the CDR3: TGTGCCAGCAGTTTGGGGTATGAATTCGAGCAGTACTTC. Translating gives CASSLGYEFEQYF.